The present T cell receptor beta chain was sequenced within a study of cytomegalovirus exposure and HLA in healthy donors. Study-wide points: Presence/absence analyses assumed roughly uniform sequencing depth across donors, which may not hold. A link between a missense DCLRE1C variant and TCR beta V- and J-gene trimming emerged from a later analysis. Investigators reported 150 to 200 TCR beta chains as tied to cytomegalovirus.

The donors (healthy individuals) were bone marrow donors. Amplification used 60 Vbeta primers and 13 Jbeta primers. Data came from immunoSEQ multiplex PCR; TCRdb stores just in-frame clones and leaves some out. Among about 100,000 clones listed, 81% were seen once. Notes on this clone: What it binds is not known.

Germline-derived CDR1 and CDR2 are MDHEN and SYDVKM. This CDR3 has 13 amino acids. The V end lost 4 bases, the J end lost 11 bases, and 17 bases lay between the germline ends. The V and J genes are TRBV28 and TRBJ1-1; no definite D call. The specimen sequenced was PBMCs. The sequence came from a man aged 25 to 40 in good health and CMV-seronegative. Here the CDR3 DNA reads TGTGCCAGCAGTTCCCGACCGGGAATGTATGCTTTCTTT. It yields the protein CASSSRPGMYAFF.